This T cell receptor (beta chain) is from a study of CD8 T cells in Susac syndrome. Trimming took 3 bases from V and 2 from J; bases not matched to a gene: 5. Germline V gene lookup returns CDR1 LNHNV and CDR2 YYDKDF (reference sequence). The CDR3 contains 15 residues. Diagnostic criteria for definite or probable disease, in their recently defined form, were met by the patients with Susac syndrome. Reverse transcription of 0.5 to 1 ug RNA used random hexamers. TCRdb recomputed calls from the immunoSEQ multiplex PCR reads with MiXCR, one row per CDR3 protein. Here the sample spans 67,000 or so distinct CDR3 sequences, 90% to 95% being singletons.

The source of this sequence is a human donor with Susac syndrome. Input material: CD4+ T cells from PBMCs. The chain employs TRBV15 and TRBJ2-3; 7 bases are shared with TRBD1. In DNA form, the CDR3 reads TGTGCCACCAGCAGGACAGGGACGATCACAGATACGCAGTATTTT. Translated: CATSRTGTITDTQYF.